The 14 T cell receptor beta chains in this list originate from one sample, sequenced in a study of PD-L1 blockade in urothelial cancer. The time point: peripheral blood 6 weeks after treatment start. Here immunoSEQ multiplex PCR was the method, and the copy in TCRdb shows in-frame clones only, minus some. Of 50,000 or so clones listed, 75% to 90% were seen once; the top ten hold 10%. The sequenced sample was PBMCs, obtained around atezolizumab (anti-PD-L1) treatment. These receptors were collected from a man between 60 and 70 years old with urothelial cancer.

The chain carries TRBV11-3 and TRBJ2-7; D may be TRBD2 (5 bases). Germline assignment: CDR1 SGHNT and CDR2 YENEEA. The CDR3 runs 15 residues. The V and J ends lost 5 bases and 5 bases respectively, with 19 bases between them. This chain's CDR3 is CASSPRVGVRHEQYF. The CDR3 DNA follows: TGTGCCAGCAGCCCGAGGGTCGGAGTAAGGCACGAGCAGTACTTC.

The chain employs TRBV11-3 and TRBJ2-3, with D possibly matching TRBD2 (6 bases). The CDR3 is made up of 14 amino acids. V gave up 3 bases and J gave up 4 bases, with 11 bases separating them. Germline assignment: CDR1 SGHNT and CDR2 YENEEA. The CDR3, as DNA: TGTGCCAGCAGCTTGGGGCCGGGGGCAGATACGCAGTATTTT. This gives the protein CASSLGPGADTQYF.

CDR3 protein: CASSESRQQFAYNEQFF. The CDR3 coding sequence is TGCGCCAGCAGTGAGTCGAGACAACAATTCGCCTACAATGAGCAGTTCTTC. The rearrangement uses TRBV10-1 and TRBJ2-1; D ambiguous. The CDR3 has 17 residues. Germline V gene sequence: CDR1 WNHNN, CDR2 SYGVQD (reference sequence). Between the trimmed V and J ends, which lost 0 bases and 2 bases, there was a span of 14 bases.

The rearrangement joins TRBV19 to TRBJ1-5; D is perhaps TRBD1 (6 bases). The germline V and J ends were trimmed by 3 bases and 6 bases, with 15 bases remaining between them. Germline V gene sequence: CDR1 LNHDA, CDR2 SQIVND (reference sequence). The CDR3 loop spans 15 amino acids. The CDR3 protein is CASSIQGGTGQPQHF. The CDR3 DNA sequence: TGTGCCAGTAGTATTCAAGGGGGAACGGGTCAGCCCCAGCATTTT. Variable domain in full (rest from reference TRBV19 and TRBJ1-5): DGGITQSPKYLFRKEGQNVTLSCEQNLNHDAMYWYRQDPGQGLRLIYYSQIVNDFQKGDIAEGYSVSREKKESFPLTVTSAQKNPTAFYLCASSIQGGTGQPQHFGDGTRLSIL.

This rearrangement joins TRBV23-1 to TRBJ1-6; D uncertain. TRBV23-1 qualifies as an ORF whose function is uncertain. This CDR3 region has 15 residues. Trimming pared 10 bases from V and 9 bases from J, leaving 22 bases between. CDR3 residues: CAILGPRVEGSPLHF. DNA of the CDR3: TGCGCCATTCTTGGCCCCCGGGTCGAGGGTTCACCCCTCCACTTT.

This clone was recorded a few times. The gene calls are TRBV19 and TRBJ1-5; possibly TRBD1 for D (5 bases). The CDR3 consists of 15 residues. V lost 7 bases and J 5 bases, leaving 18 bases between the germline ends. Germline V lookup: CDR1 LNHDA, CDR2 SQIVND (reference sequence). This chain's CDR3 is CASTGGDRFDQPQHF. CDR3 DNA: TGTGCCAGTACCGGCGGGGACCGCTTCGATCAGCCCCAGCATTTT.

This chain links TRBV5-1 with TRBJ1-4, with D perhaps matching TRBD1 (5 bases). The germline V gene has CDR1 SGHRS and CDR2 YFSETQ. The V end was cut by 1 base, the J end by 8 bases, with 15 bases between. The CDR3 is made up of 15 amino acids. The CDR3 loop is CASSLNAGRSEKLFF. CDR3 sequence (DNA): TGCGCCAGCAGCTTGAACGCAGGGCGGAGCGAAAAACTGTTTTTT.

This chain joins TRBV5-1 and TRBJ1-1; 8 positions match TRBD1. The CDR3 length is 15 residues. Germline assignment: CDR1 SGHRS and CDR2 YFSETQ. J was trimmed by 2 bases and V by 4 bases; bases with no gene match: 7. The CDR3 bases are TGCGCCAGCAGCAAAGGGACAGGTGATAACACTGAAGCTTTCTTT. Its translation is CASSKGTGDNTEAFF.

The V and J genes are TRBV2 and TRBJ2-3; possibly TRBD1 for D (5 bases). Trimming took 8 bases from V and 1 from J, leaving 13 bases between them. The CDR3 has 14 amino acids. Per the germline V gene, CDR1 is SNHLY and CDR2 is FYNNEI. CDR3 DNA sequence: TGTGCCAGCGGGTACAGGCCCCGCACAGATACGCAGTATTTT. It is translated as CASGYRPRTDTQYF. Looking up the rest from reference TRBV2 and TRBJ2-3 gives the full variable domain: EPEVTQTPSHQVTQMGQEVILRCVPISNHLYFYWYRQILGQKVEFLVSFYNNEISEKSEIFDDQFSVERPDGSNFTLKIRSTKLEDSAMYFCASGYRPRTDTQYFGPGTRLTVL.

The CDR3 region is CASSLGRNTEAFF. The CDR3 DNA follows: TGTGCCAGCAGCTTAGGGAGAAATACTGAAGCTTTCTTT. This rearrangement joins TRBV7-2 to TRBJ1-1; D call uncertain. Trimming pared 1 base from V and 5 bases from J, leaving 8 bases between. The CDR3 spans 13 residues. Germline values: CDR1 SGHTA, CDR2 FQGNSA.

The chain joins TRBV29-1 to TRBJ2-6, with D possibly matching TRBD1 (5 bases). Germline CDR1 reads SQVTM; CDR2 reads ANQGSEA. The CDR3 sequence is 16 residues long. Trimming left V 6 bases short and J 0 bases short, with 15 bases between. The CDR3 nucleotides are TGCAGCGTACAGACAGACTTAAACTCTGGGGCCAACGTCCTGACTTTC. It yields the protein CSVQTDLNSGANVLTF. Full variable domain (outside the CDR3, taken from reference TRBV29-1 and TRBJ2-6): SAVISQKPSRDICQRGTSLTIQCQVDSQVTMMFWYRQQPGQSLTLIATANQGSEATYESGFVIDKFPISRPNLTFSTLTVSNMSPEDSSIYLCSVQTDLNSGANVLTFGAGSRLTVL.

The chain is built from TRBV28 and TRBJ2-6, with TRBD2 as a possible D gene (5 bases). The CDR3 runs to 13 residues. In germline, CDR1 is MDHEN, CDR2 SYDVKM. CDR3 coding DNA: TGTGCACACCGGGATTCTAGGGCCAACGTCCTGACTTTC. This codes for CAHRDSRANVLTF. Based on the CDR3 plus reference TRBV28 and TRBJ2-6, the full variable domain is DVKVTQSSRYLVKRTGEKVFLECVQDMDHENMFWYRQDPGLGLRLIYFSYDVKMKEKGDIPEGYSVSREKKERFSLILESASTNQTSMYLCAHRDSRANVLTFGAGSRLTVL.

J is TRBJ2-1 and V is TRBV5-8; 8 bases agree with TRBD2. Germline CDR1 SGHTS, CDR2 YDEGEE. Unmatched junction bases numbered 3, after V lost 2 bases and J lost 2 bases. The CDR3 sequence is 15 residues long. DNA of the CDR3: TGTGCCAGCAGCTTAGAAGCGGGGGCCTACAATGAGCAGTTCTTC. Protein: CASSLEAGAYNEQFF.

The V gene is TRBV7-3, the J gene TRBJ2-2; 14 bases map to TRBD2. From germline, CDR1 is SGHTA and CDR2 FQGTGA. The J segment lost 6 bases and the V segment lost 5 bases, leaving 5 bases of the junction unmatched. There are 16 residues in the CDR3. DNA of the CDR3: TGTGCCAGCAGCAAAGGGACTAGCGGGGGTTCCGGGGAGCTGTTTTTT. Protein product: CASSKGTSGGSGELFF.